Listed here are 29 T cell receptor beta chains from one sample, sequenced in a study of T cell responses to AZD1222 COVID-19 vaccine. Repertoires were generated with immunoSEQ multiplex PCR, while TCRdb's copy carries only in-frame clones and drops some. The sample lists about 140,000 clones; approximately 88% were seen once. The specimen was peripheral blood, collected on day 0 of AZD1222 vaccination. Receptors originate from an adult in good health.

V is TRBV30 and J is TRBJ1-6; D not resolved. Trimming shortened V by 1 base and J by 3 bases, and 16 bases separated the two germline ends. The length of the CDR3 is 17 residues. Germline V CDR1 and CDR2: GTSNPN, SVGIG (reference sequence). Written as DNA, the CDR3 is TGTGCCTGGAGTGCACCCCCACACGAAGTCTATAATTCACCCCTCCACTTT. Its translation: CAWSAPPHEVYNSPLHF.

This clone is a singleton in its sample. The chain couples TRBV7-9 to TRBJ1-6; 7 nucleotides line up with TRBD1. CDR3 size: 13 residues. The V and J ends lost 8 bases and 9 bases, in that order; junction bases with no gene match: 7. The germline CDR1 and CDR2 sequences are SEHNR and FQNEAQ (reference sequence). CDR3 loop: CASETRQGSPLHF. The CDR3 bases are TGTGCCAGCGAAACTAGACAGGGTTCACCCCTCCACTTT.

The chain combines TRBV15 with TRBJ2-5; maybe TRBD1 (5 bases). This CDR3 has 16 residues. Germline V CDR1 and CDR2: LNHNV, YYDKDF (reference sequence). Trimming left V 1 base short and J 5 bases short, with 17 bases between. CDR3 residues: CATSRVAGLGAETQYF. The CDR3 DNA reads as TGTGCCACCAGCAGAGTTGCAGGGTTGGGTGCGGAGACCCAGTACTTC. The entire variable domain, with the rest obtained from reference TRBV15 and TRBJ2-5, is as follows: DAMVIQNPRYQVTQFGKPVTLSCSQTLNHNVMYWYQQKSSQAPKLLFHYYDKDFNNEADTPDNFQSRRPNTSFCFLDIRSPGLGDTAMYLCATSRVAGLGAETQYFGPGTRLLVL.

This chain connects TRBV5-8 to TRBJ1-5; no clear D gene. In germline, CDR1 is SGHTS, CDR2 YDEGEE. This CDR3 is 14 amino acids long. V lost 4 bases, J lost 3 bases, and 11 bases lay in between. CDR3 bases: TGTGCCAGCAGCCACATACAATTCAATCAGCCCCAGCATTTT. It specifies CASSHIQFNQPQHF.

CDR3 nucleotide sequence: TGTGCCAGCAGCACGCCTAAAACCCTTCGGGGCACTGAAGCTTTCTTT. Amino acid sequence: CASSTPKTLRGTEAFF. The chain employs TRBV3-1 (or the pseudogene TRBV3-2) and TRBJ1-1, with D unresolved. V was clipped by 5 bases and J by 4 bases, with 20 bases between them. CDR1 LGHDT and CDR2 YNNKEL come from the germline V gene (reference sequence). This CDR3 is built from 16 residues.

The gene calls are TRBV7-6 and TRBJ1-4, with a tentative D call TRBD1 (6 bases). The CDR3 extends over 13 amino acids. Per germline, CDR1 SGHVS and CDR2 FNYEAQ. Trimming removed 2 bases at V and 8 bases at J, with 9 bases between. This CDR3 is CASSLMQGEKLFF. The CDR3 DNA sequence: TGTGCCAGCAGCTTAATGCAGGGGGAAAAACTGTTTTTT.

The chain couples TRBV28 to TRBJ1-5; 9 bases are a match to TRBD1. Trimming cost V 2 bases and J 5 bases; bases outside gene matches: 7. CDR1 MDHEN and CDR2 SYDVKM come from the germline V gene. This CDR3 is 16 amino acids long. CDR3 protein: CASSLRGTGRDQPQHF. CDR3 nucleotides: TGTGCCAGCAGTTTACGGGGGACAGGGAGGGATCAGCCCCAGCATTTT.

The rearrangement links TRBV9 to TRBJ2-7; weak D call: TRBD1 (6 bases). The ends were cut back, 0 bases at V and 5 bases at J, with 9 bases in the middle. From germline, CDR1 is SGDLS and CDR2 YYNGEE. The CDR3 contains 13 residues. The CDR3: CASSVAQGNEQYF. In DNA, the CDR3 is TGTGCCAGCAGCGTAGCTCAGGGGAACGAGCAGTACTTC.

The chain combines TRBV7-2 with TRBJ2-1, with D hard to call. V was cut by 3 bases and J by 5 bases, with 2 bases left in between. Germline V CDR1 and CDR2: SGHTA, FQGNSA. CDR3 length equals 11 residues. CDR3 DNA: TGTGCCAGCAGCTTCAACAATGAGCAGTTCTTC. It translates to CASSFNNEQFF. Full variable domain (remainder filled in from reference TRBV7-2 and TRBJ2-1): GAGVSQSPSNKVTEKGKDVELRCDPISGHTALYWYRQSLGQGLEFLIYFQGNSAPDKSGLPSDRFSAERTGGSVSTLTIQRTQQEDSAVYLCASSFNNEQFFGPGTRLTVL.

V usage is TRBV13 and J usage is TRBJ2-7, with TRBD1 matching over 9 bases. Germline assignment: CDR1 PRHDT and CDR2 FYEKMQ (reference sequence). Losses at the gene ends were 3 bases for V and 3 bases for J; bases not matched to a gene: 3. CDR3 length: 14 amino acids. The CDR3 reads CASSFRDRVYEQYF. The DNA for the CDR3 is TGTGCCAGCAGCTTCCGGGACAGGGTCTACGAGCAGTACTTC.

This sequence joins TRBV7-3 and TRBJ2-1; D remains unclear. The germline gives CDR1 SGHTA, CDR2 FQGTGA. There are 12 residues in the CDR3. Trimming shortened V by 5 bases and J by 5 bases, and 7 bases separated the two germline ends. In DNA, the CDR3 is TGTGCCAGCAGCCCGGATGACAATGAGCAGTTCTTC. This translates into CASSPDDNEQFF.

This sequence joins TRBV7-2 and TRBJ2-7, with no clear D. The CDR3 length is 13 residues. Germline V gene lookup returns CDR1 SGHTA and CDR2 FQGNSA. With 3 bases removed from V and 5 bases from J, the gap between germline ends came to 11 bases. As DNA, the CDR3 is TGTGCCAGCAGCTTGGGCCCCCCTAACGAGCAGTACTTC. Its translation: CASSLGPPNEQYF. Filled out from reference TRBV7-2 and TRBJ2-7, the complete variable domain reads GAGVSQSPSNKVTEKGKDVELRCDPISGHTALYWYRQSLGQGLEFLIYFQGNSAPDKSGLPSDRFSAERTGGSVSTLTIQRTQQEDSAVYLCASSLGPPNEQYFGPGTRLTVT.

The chain joins TRBV7-9 to TRBJ1-2, with TRBD1 matching 8 bases. V dropped 6 bases and J dropped 10; count of bases not matched to a gene: 13. From germline, CDR1 is SEHNR and CDR2 FQNEAQ (reference sequence). The CDR3 loop spans 14 amino acids. The CDR3 region is CASSSPGQGSDYTF. The CDR3 DNA sequence: TGTGCCAGCAGTTCCCCTGGACAGGGCTCTGACTACACCTTC.

Only one count was recorded for this clone. The V gene is TRBV30, the J gene TRBJ1-6, with unresolved D. Germline V gene data show CDR1 as GTSNPN and CDR2 as SVGIG (reference sequence). V was clipped by 0 bases and J by 9 bases, with 12 bases between them. The CDR3 is 14 residues long. CDR3 residues: CAWSVSTRSSPLHF. The DNA for the CDR3 is TGTGCCTGGAGTGTCTCAACCCGGAGTTCACCCCTCCACTTT.

This clone was detected only a few times. V is TRBV5-1 and J is TRBJ1-1; D is uncertain. From germline, CDR1 is SGHRS and CDR2 YFSETQ. Trimming removed 0 bases at V and 0 bases at J, with 6 bases between. The CDR3 is made up of 14 amino acids. The chain's CDR3 is CASSLEPMNTEAFF. The CDR3 DNA is TGCGCCAGCAGCTTGGAACCCATGAACACTGAAGCTTTCTTT.

The gene calls are TRBV7-3 and TRBJ2-3; D not certain. Germline-derived CDR1 and CDR2 are SGHTA and FQGTGA. This CDR3 has 13 residues. V lost 5 bases to trimming and J lost 0 bases, with 6 bases between them. The CDR3 DNA sequence: TGTGCCAGCAGCCGAGACAGCACAGATACGCAGTATTTT. This translates into CASSRDSTDTQYF.

The chain joins TRBV5-1 to TRBJ1-1; 7 bases align to TRBD1. Germline-derived CDR1 and CDR2 are SGHRS and YFSETQ. The CDR3 is made up of 15 amino acids. The J segment lost 1 base and the V segment lost 4 bases, leaving 7 bases of the junction unmatched. The CDR3 DNA reads as TGCGCCAGCAGCATCCGACAGGGAGGGAACACTGAAGCTTTCTTT. It is translated as CASSIRQGGNTEAFF.

The chain carries TRBV11-2 and TRBJ2-2; a possible D gene is TRBD1 (5 bases). With 7 bases removed from V and 6 bases from J, the gap between germline ends came to 15 bases. CDR1 and CDR2 from the germline V gene are SGHAT and FQNNGV. The CDR3 loop spans 14 amino acids. The CDR3 DNA follows: TGTGCCAGCACCCAAATTCAGGGCCCCGGGGAGCTGTTTTTT. Its protein is CASTQIQGPGELFF. Based on the CDR3 plus reference TRBV11-2 and TRBJ2-2, the full variable domain is EAGVAQSPRYKIIEKRQSVAFWCNPISGHATLYWYQQILGQGPKLLIQFQNNGVVDDSQLPKDRFSAERLKGVDSTLKIQPAKLEDSAVYLCASTQIQGPGELFFGEGSRLTVL.

The table lists this clone with a few counts. This chain connects TRBV18 to TRBJ1-1; 8 nucleotides line up with TRBD1. Looked up from germline, CDR1 is KGHSH and CDR2 is LQKENI. The trim removed 3 bases at V and 1 base at J, leaving 10 bases unmatched. The CDR3 length is 17 residues. The CDR3 reads CASSPGQGKVGNTEAFF. CDR3 bases: TGTGCCAGCTCACCCGGACAGGGTAAAGTCGGGAACACTGAAGCTTTCTTT. Looking up the rest from reference TRBV18 and TRBJ1-1 gives the full variable domain: NAGVMQNPRHLVRRRGQEARLRCSPMKGHSHVYWYRQLPEEGLKFMVYLQKENIIDESGMPKERFSAEFPKEGPSILRIQQVVRGDSAAYFCASSPGQGKVGNTEAFFGQGTRLTVV.

V and J are TRBV27 and TRBJ1-1, with 9 bases matching TRBD1. The junction had 10 bases not matched to a gene; V was cut back by 4 bases and J by 1 base. This CDR3 has 17 residues. CDR1 and CDR2 from the germline V gene are MNHEY and SMNVEV (reference sequence). The CDR3 reads CASSSQGALPTNTEAFF. CDR3 nucleotide sequence: TGTGCCAGCAGTTCACAGGGGGCCCTACCGACGAACACTGAAGCTTTCTTT.

The rearrangement uses TRBV29-1 and TRBJ1-1; no definite D call. Germline V lookup: CDR1 SQVTM, CDR2 ANQGSEA. The V and J ends lost 4 bases and 8 bases respectively, with 11 bases between them. The CDR3 is 11 residues long. The CDR3 reads CSVVETVEAFF. In DNA form, the CDR3 reads TGCAGCGTTGTTGAGACGGTCGAAGCTTTCTTT.

The chain uses TRBV9 and TRBJ2-7, with D possibly called TRBD1 or TRBD2 (5 bases each). The CDR3 is 14 amino acids. Germline values: CDR1 SGDLS, CDR2 YYNGEE. V lost 2 bases and J lost 6, with 15 bases in between. The chain's CDR3 is CASSVGKGLGEQYF. The CDR3 DNA reads as TGTGCCAGCAGCGTCGGGAAGGGGCTGGGCGAGCAGTACTTC.

The chain couples TRBV7-9 to TRBJ1-4, with D uncertain. The germline V gene has CDR1 SEHNR and CDR2 FQNEAQ (reference sequence). The CDR3 length is 15 residues. V was shortened by 0 bases and J by 8 bases, with 13 bases between the two germline ends. In DNA form, the CDR3 reads TGTGCCAGCAGCTTAGCGGCAGGCCCCCCAGAAAAACTGTTTTTT. Translation gives CASSLAAGPPEKLFF.

About this clone: At one of its ends the junction is not consistent with the germline gene, which may arise from a read error. The chain uses TRBV3-1 (or the pseudogene TRBV3-2) and TRBJ1-1; D is possibly TRBD1 (6 bases). Germline V CDR1 and CDR2: LGHDT, YNNKEL (reference sequence). The CDR3 covers 12 residues. In nucleotides, the CDR3 is TGTGCCAGCAGCTCACGGGACACCGAAGCTTTCTTT. Its protein product is CASSSRDTEAFF.

The rearrangement uses TRBV7-6 and TRBJ2-7; 7 positions match TRBD1. From germline, CDR1 is SGHVS and CDR2 FNYEAQ. The CDR3 consists of 15 residues. V was clipped by 5 bases and J by 0 bases; unmatched bases: 7. This CDR3 reads CASSTAGDSSYEQYF. DNA of the CDR3: TGTGCCAGCAGCACCGCTGGGGACAGCTCCTACGAGCAGTACTTC.

The V gene is TRBV28, the J gene TRBJ2-1; D may be TRBD1 (5 bases). V lost 8 bases and J 4 bases, leaving 18 bases between the germline ends. Looked up from germline, CDR1 is MDHEN and CDR2 is SYDVKM. The CDR3 is made up of 15 amino acids. The CDR3 loop is CASEKAGRRYNEQFF. The CDR3 DNA is TGTGCCAGCGAAAAGGCAGGGCGAAGGTACAATGAGCAGTTCTTC.

The rearrangement joins TRBV5-1 to TRBJ2-5; TRBD2 aligns across 7 bases. This CDR3 has 12 amino acids. Looked up from germline, CDR1 is SGHRS and CDR2 is YFSETQ. The V gene end was trimmed by 4 bases and the J gene end by 7 bases; junction bases not matched to a gene: 4. The CDR3 DNA reads as TGCGCCAGCAGCCCGACGGGGGGGACCCAGTACTTC. As protein: CASSPTGGTQYF.

The chain is built from TRBV19 and TRBJ1-5; 11 nucleotides line up with TRBD1. With V trimmed by 2 bases and J by 5 bases, 5 bases remained unmatched. In germline, CDR1 is LNHDA, CDR2 SQIVND (reference sequence). The CDR3 covers 16 residues. The CDR3 sequence is CASSIIPGQGDQPQHF. CDR3 coding DNA: TGTGCCAGTAGTATAATCCCGGGACAGGGGGATCAGCCCCAGCATTTT. Based on the CDR3 plus reference TRBV19 and TRBJ1-5, the full variable domain is DGGITQSPKYLFRKEGQNVTLSCEQNLNHDAMYWYRQDPGQGLRLIYYSQIVNDFQKGDIAEGYSVSREKKESFPLTVTSAQKNPTAFYLCASSIIPGQGDQPQHFGDGTRLSIL.

The chain combines TRBV19 with TRBJ1-5; no clear D gene. This CDR3 spans 17 amino acids. Germline assignment: CDR1 LNHDA and CDR2 SQIVND (reference sequence). V dropped 4 bases and J dropped 2 bases, with 18 bases sitting between them. CDR3: CASSTQPPTLGNQPQHF. The CDR3 nucleotides are TGTGCCAGTAGTACCCAACCCCCCACATTGGGCAATCAGCCCCAGCATTTT.